A selection of T cell receptor beta chains follows, all from one sample in a study of molecular identifiers for immune sequencing clone quantification. TCRdb analysed the PCR reads with MiXCR anew, one entry per CDR3 protein. The sample has approximately 10,000 distinct CDR3 sequences, 15% to 20% seen once. The sample taken for sequencing was naive CD8+ T cells from blood, with Jurkat cell RNA spiked in. Every receptor here comes from a human donor in good health. Some libraries in this study had Jurkat cell RNA spiked in. The conserved cysteine and the conserved F or W are not part of the CDR3 here. The D gene is left open where the match is weak. Clone size appears in some rows only: once, few, many, or a class for an expanded clone.

size	D	V	CDR3
medium-sized	NA	TRBV11-2	ASSLGVGSYEQY
medium-sized	TRBD2	TRBV6-2/TRBV6-3	ASSSTGLAGDQETQY
medium-sized	NA	TRBV12-3/TRBV12-4	ASSSGPQGGGETQY
NA	TRBD2	TRBV20-1	SARDLGGRGAFNEQF
few	NA	TRBV27	ASSLRGVGYEQY
many	TRBD2	TRBV6-1	ASSEGLAGEFYEQY
few	TRBD2	TRBV13	ASSPPHREGNTDTQY
NA	NA	TRBV13	ASSSAFQVVQEELF
medium-sized	TRBD1	TRBV6-5	ASSPAGTGSGKLF
few	NA	TRBV10-3	AISESTYEQY
few	NA	TRBV5-1	ASSLGGVMNTEAF
many	NA	TRBV30	AWSELLHRASSTEAF
medium-sized	TRBD2	TRBV27	ASSLGAGAYNEQF
medium-sized	NA	TRBV29-1	SVEMNRATGELF
medium-sized	NA	TRBV11-2	ASSLGGRYEQY
few	NA	TRBV12-2	ADSDTQY
many	NA	TRBV3-1	ASSQKPDYSYEQY
many	NA	TRBV7-6	ASSLGTGELF
few	NA	TRBV20-1	SARDRGGGSGANVLT
few	TRBD1	TRBV7-9	ASSPTTGQGYYEQH
NA	NA	TRBV5-4	ASSLWEEETQY
medium-sized	NA	TRBV14	ASSQDSGLLETQY
medium-sized	NA	TRBV24-1	ATSDRGLDQPQH
medium-sized	NA	TRBV7-9	ASSLADAGDEQY
medium-sized	TRBD2	TRBV5-1	ASSYLAGSYEQY